The sequence of this TCR beta chain was determined in a study of regulatory T cells in long-lasting Graves disease. Study-wide results and limits: Newly diagnosed Graves' patients had higher TCR diversity than persistent ones.

Sequencing libraries for TCR beta were prepared with iRepertoire HTBI primers and Arm-PCR of CDR3 regions. One entry per CDR3 protein results from TCRdb running MiXCR on the multiplex PCR reads. Of 400,000 to 500,000 distinct CDR3 sequences listed, roughly a fifth are singletons. This sample's time point: persistent/refractory GD, antithyroid drugs over 5 years with positive TRAb. With RNA extracted from PBMCs as input, the TCR library was made. Notes on this clonotype: Its cognate antigen is unknown. A far larger clone is one nucleotide away, so this likely arose from a read error.

Germline V gene lookup returns CDR1 SGHDT and CDR2 YYEEEE. The ends were cut back, 5 bases at V and 3 bases at J, with 8 bases in the middle. The CDR3 has 12 amino acids. The TCR sequence derives from a female donor with Graves disease. Sequenced material: peripheral blood mononuclear cells (PBMCs), taken when the disease was refractory, from a patient treated with antithyroid drugs. This chain joins TRBV5-6 and TRBJ1-1, with D unclear. DNA of the CDR3: TGTGCCAGCAGTTTTTGGGACACTGAAGCTTTCTTT. Translated: CASSFWDTEAFF.